This TCR beta chain was observed in a study of OX40 agonist ivuxolimab in advanced cancers. Sequenced by immunoSEQ multiplex PCR; TCRdb stores in-frame clones only, minus some. This repertoire shows under 25,000 clones, just under 80% found once; its top ten account for 25% to 30%. Broader study findings: Researchers report that CD8+ T cells had, on average, more expanded clones than CD4+. Expanded peripheral T cells had an undetermined antigen specificity.

Patients with autoimmune history or systemic immunosuppression were excluded. The CDR3 runs to 16 residues. Germline-derived CDR1 and CDR2 are LGHNT and FRNRAP. The trim removed 4 bases at V and 5 bases at J, leaving 12 bases unmatched. About this clone: Its antigen is unknown.

J is TRBJ2-3 and V is TRBV12-5, with 7 bases fitting TRBD2. The sample was CD4+ or CD8+ T cells sorted from blood, taken in a trial of the OX40 agonist ivuxolimab. The clonotype originates from an adult with an advanced solid tumor such as melanoma, head and neck, liver or kidney cancer. The CDR3 sequence: CASGSSASTSRDTQYF. Here the CDR3 DNA reads TGTGCTAGTGGTTCGTCGGCATCGACTAGCCGAGATACGCAGTATTTT. Full variable domain (missing parts from reference TRBV12-5 and TRBJ2-3): DARVTQTPRHKVTEMGQEVTMRCQPILGHNTVFWYRQTMMQGLELLAYFRNRAPLDDSGMPKDRFSAEMPDATLATLKIQPSEPRDSAVYFCASGSSASTSRDTQYFGPGTRLTVL.